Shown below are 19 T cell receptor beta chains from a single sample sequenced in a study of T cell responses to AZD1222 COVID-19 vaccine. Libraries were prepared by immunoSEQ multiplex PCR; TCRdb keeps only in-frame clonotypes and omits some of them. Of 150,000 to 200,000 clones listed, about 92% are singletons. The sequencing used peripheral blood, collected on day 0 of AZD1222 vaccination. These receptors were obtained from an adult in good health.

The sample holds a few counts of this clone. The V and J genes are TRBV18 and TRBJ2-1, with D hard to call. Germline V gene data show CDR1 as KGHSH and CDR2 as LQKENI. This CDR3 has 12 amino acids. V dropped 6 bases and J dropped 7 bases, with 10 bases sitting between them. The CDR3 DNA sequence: TGTGCCAGCTCCGGGCTGCGGAATGAGCAGTTCTTC. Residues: CASSGLRNEQFF.

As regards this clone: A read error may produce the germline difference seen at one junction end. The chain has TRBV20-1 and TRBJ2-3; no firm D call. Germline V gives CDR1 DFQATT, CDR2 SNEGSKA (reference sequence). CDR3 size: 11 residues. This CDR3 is CSASGGLIADF. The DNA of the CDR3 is TGCAGTGCTAGTGGTGGGCTGATCGCGGATTTT.

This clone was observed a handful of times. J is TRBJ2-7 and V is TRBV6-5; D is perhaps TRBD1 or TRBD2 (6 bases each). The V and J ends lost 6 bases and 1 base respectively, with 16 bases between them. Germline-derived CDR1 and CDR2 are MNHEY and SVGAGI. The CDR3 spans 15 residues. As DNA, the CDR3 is TGTGCCAGCAGGTTCGGGGGCGTGGGATCCTACGAGCAGTACTTC. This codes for CASRFGGVGSYEQYF.

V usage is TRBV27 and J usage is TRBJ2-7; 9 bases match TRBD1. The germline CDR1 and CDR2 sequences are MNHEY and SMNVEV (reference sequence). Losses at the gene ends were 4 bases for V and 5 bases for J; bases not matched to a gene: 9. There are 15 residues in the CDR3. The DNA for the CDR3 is TGTGCCAGCAGTTATACGGGACAGGGATTGCACGAGCAGTACTTC. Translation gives CASSYTGQGLHEQYF.

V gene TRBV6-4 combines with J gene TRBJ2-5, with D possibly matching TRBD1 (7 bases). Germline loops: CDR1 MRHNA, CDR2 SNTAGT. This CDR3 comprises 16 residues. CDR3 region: CATEKTGQGGGETQYF. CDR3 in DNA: TGTGCGACCGAGAAGACAGGGCAGGGGGGAGGAGAGACCCAGTACTTC.

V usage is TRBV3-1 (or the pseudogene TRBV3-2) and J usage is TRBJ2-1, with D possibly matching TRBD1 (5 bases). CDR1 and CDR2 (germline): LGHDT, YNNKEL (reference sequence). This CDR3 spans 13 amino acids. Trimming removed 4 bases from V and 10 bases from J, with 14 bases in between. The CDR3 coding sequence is TGTGCCAGCAGCCGTAGGGGTTCGGTCGAGCAGTTCTTC. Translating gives CASSRRGSVEQFF.

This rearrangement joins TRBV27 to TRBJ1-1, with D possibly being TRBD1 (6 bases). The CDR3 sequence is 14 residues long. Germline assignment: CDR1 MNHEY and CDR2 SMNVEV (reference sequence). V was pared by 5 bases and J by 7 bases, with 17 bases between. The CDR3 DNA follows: TGTGCCAGCAGTCCGCTACAGGGACGGAATGAAGCTTTCTTT. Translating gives CASSPLQGRNEAFF.

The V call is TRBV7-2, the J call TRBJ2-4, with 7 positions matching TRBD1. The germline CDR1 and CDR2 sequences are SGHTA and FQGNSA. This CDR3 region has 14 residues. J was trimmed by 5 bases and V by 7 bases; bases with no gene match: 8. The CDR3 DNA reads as TGTGCCAGCATGTCGGGGACAGCTCAAAACATTCAGTACTTC. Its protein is CASMSGTAQNIQYF. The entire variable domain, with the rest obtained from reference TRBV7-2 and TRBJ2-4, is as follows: GAGVSQSPSNKVTEKGKDVELRCDPISGHTALYWYRQSLGQGLEFLIYFQGNSAPDKSGLPSDRFSAERTGGSVSTLTIQRTQQEDSAVYLCASMSGTAQNIQYFGAGTRLSVL.

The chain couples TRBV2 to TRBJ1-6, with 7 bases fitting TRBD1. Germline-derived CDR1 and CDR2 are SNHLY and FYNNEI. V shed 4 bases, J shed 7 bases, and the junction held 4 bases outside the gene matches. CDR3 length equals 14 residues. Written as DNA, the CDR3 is TGTGCCAGCAGTGTCCGGGACAGCAATTCACCCCTCCACTTT. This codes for CASSVRDSNSPLHF.

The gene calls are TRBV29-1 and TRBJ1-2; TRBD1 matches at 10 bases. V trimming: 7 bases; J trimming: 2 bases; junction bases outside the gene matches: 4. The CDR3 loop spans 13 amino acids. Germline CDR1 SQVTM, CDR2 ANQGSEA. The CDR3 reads CSAGTGDNYGYTF. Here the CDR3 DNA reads TGCAGCGCCGGGACAGGGGACAACTATGGCTACACCTTC. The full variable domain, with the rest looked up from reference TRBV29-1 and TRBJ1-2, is SAVISQKPSRDICQRGTSLTIQCQVDSQVTMMFWYRQQPGQSLTLIATANQGSEATYESGFVIDKFPISRPNLTFSTLTVSNMSPEDSSIYLCSAGTGDNYGYTFGSGTRLTVV.

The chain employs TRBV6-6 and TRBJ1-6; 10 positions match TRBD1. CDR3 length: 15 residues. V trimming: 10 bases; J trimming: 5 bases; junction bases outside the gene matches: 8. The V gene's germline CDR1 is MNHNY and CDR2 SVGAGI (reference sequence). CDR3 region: CATGGTGVNNSPLHF. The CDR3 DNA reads TGTGCCACCGGGGGGACAGGGGTTAATAATTCACCCCTCCACTTT.

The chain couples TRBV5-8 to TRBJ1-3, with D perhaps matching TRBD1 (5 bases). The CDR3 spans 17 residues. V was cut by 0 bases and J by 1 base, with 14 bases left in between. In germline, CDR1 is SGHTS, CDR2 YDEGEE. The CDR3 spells CASSLVGRDRSGNTIYF. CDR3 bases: TGTGCCAGCAGCTTGGTCGGCAGGGACCGATCTGGAAACACCATATATTTT.

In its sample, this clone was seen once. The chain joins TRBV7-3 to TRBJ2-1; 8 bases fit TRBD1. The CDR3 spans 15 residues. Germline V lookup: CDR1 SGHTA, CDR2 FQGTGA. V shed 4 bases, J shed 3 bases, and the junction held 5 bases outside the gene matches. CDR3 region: CASSSQGASYNEQFF. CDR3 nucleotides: TGTGCCAGCAGCTCTCAGGGGGCTAGCTACAATGAGCAGTTCTTC. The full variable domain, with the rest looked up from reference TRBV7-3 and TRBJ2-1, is GAGVSQTPSNKVTEKGKYVELRCDPISGHTALYWYRQSLGQGPEFLIYFQGTGAADDSGLPNDRFFAVRPEGSVSTLKIQRTERGDSAVYLCASSSQGASYNEQFFGPGTRLTVL.

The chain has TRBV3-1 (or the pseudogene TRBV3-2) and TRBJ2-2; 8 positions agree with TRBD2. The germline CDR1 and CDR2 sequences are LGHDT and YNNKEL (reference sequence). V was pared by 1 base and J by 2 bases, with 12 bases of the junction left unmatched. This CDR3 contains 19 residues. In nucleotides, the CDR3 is TGTGCCAGCAGCCAAGGGCGGGGGAAGCGGGGGCCAAACACCGGGGAGCTGTTTTTT. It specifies CASSQGRGKRGPNTGELFF.

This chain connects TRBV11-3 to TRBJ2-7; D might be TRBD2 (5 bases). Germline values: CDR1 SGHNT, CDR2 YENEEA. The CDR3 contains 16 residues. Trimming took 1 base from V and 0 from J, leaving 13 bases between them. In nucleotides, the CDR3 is TGTGCCAGCAGCTTAGGAGGCGGGCGGAGCTCCTACGAGCAGTACTTC. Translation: CASSLGGGRSSYEQYF.

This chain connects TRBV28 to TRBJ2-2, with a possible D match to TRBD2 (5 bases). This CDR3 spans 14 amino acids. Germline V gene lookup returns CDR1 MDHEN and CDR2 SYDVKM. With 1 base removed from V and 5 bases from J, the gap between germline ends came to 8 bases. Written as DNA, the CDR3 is TGTGCCAGCAGTTTATTATGGGAGACCGGGGAGCTGTTTTTT. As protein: CASSLLWETGELFF.

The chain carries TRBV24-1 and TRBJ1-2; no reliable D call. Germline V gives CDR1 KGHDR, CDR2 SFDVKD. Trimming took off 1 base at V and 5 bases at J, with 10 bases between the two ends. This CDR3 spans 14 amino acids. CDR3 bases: TGTGCCACCAGTGATTTAACGACGGATTATGGCTACACCTTC. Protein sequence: CATSDLTTDYGYTF.

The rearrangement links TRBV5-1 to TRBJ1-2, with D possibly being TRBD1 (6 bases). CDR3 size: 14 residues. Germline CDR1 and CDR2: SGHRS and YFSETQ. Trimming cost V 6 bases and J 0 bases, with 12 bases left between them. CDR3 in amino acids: CASNRDTTNYGYTF. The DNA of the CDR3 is TGCGCCAGCAACCGGGACACTACTAACTATGGCTACACCTTC.

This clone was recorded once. The CDR3 region has the DNA TGTGCCAGCAGCGTGGGGCTAGCGGGGTACCAAGAGACCCAGTACTTC. Its protein product is CASSVGLAGYQETQYF. J is TRBJ2-5 and V is TRBV9; the match to TRBD2 covers 9 bases. Germline V gene lookup returns CDR1 SGDLS and CDR2 YYNGEE. This CDR3 region has 16 residues. With V trimmed by 2 bases and J by 0 bases, 5 bases remained unmatched.